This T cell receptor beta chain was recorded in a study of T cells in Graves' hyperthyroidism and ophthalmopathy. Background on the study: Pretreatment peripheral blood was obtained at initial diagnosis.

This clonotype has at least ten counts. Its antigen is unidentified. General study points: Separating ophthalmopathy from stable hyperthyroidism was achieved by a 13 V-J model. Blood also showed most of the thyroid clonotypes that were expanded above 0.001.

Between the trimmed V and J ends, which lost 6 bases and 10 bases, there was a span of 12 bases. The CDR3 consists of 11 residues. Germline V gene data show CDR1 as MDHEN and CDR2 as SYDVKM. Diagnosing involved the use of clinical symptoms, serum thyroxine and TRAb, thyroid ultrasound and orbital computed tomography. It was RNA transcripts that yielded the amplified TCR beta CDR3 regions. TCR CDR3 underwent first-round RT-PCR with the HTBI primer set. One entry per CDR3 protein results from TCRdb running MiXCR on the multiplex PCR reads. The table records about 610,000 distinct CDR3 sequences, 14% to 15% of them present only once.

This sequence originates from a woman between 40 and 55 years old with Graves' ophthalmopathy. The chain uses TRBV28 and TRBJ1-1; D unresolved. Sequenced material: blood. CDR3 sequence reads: CASSSWPGAFF. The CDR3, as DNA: TGTGCCAGCAGCTCTTGGCCGGGAGCTTTCTTT.